The rows below give T cell receptor beta chains drawn from one sample of a study of a mutant IDH1 vaccine in newly diagnosed glioma. The repertoire was sequenced with immunoSEQ multiplex PCR; TCRdb's copy has only in-frame clones and lacks some. Among more than 40,000 clones, more than 70% were seen once, and the ten largest hold around 6%. No cognate antigen is known for these TCRs. The starting material was PBMCs, obtained from a glioma patient whose treatment included an IDH1 peptide vaccine. These TCRs come from a woman aged 40-49 years with glioma. Both conserved end residues are trimmed from each CDR3.

V gene | CDR3 protein
TRBV10-3 | AISESFRAREGYQPQH
TRBV7-9 | AIPRGLLYNEQF
TRBV6-1 | ATQQGHGYT
TRBV5-5 | ASSPGPGPKRNTIY
TRBV4-1 | ASSPGHSSYEQY
TRBV7-9 | ASSGWTGVWDTEAF
TRBV11-2 | ASSSPYWTGELF
TRBV4-1 | ASSRDRGYEQY
TRBV5-1 | ASSASGTGYGYT
TRBV5-8 | ASSLYAGGIAGAEQY
TRBV29-1 | SVTTGVNTGELF
TRBV4-3 | ASSQTFTEQF
TRBV4-1 | ASSQARGTEAF
TRBV19 | ASSMDRGSFTEAF
TRBV28 | ASSLAGSPYNEQF
TRBV6-6 | ASSFRTLAAYEQY
TRBV19 | ASSFTGTGGYEQY
TRBV19 | ASSIVWDPAAENQPQH
TRBV19 | ASHNTDRGYGYT
TRBV7-9 | ASSLQLAGINEQF
TRBV25-1 | ASSESGTSMGYT
TRBV7-2 | ASSLTSGGWETQY
TRBV29-1 | SVVWGNQPQH
TRBV29-1 | SVELGLAEAF
TRBV4-2 | ASSQGDRPSTDTQY